This is a list of T cell receptor beta chains from one sample in a study of shared T cell receptors in the human thymus. Sequenced by immunoSEQ multiplex PCR; TCRdb stores in-frame clones only, minus some. The sample shows hundreds of thousands of clones, 88% of them seen only once. The sample was also linked to a second study, of human thymus T cells.

Sequencing was done on a sample of thymocytes. Receptors originate from a boy in the first two years of life with a congenital heart defect. CDR3s include the opening cysteine and the closing phenylalanine or tryptophan.

>TRBV28
CASSFMGGEDTQYF
>TRBV11-2
CASSLDLKREAHEQYF
>TRBV11-3
CASSLRTSERGYEQYF
>TRBV13
CASSPGQFAWTSGTKDLYNEQFF
>TRBV7-9
CASTFKGDAPYEQYF
>TRBV19
CASSIGTPTDTQYF
>TRBV6-5
CASSYSHRAGGYTF
>TRBV4-2
CASSQDEGTNEKLFF
>TRBV5-1
CASSLVGGRYEQYF
>TRBV27
CASSPSRGTYNEQFF
>TRBV30
CAWTVGPRSTGSYEQYF
>TRBV5-6
CASSSPGLAGDGGYNEQFF
>TRBV25-1
CASSPMGTAQETQYF
>TRBV2
CASSDGRREGPTDTQYF
>TRBV21-1
CASRTPGFSYEQYF
>TRBV13
CASSRRLAGVLPEQYF
>TRBV4-3
CASSPGGWEATDTQYF
>TRBV27
CASSCPGDSEAFF
>TRBV14
CASSQVSGGETQYF
>TRBV4-3
CASSLFLRGEKLFF
>TRBV6-5
CASSHRGPPLYGYTF
>TRBV27
CASRRGNGQFF
>TRBV10-3
CAIAAGYQETQYF
>TRBV2
CASKGATGELFF
>TRBV7-2
CASSPEPRWLVNTGELFF
>TRBV9
CASSVPSSNQPQHF
>TRBV11-2
CASSFRGRGGYEQYF
>TRBV15
CATSQRDVAKNIQYF
>TRBV7-3
CASSRTRTSGINNEQFF
>TRBV11-2
CASSLERRKGADYGYTF
>TRBV18
CASSSGTHRGFGGNTIYF
>TRBV18
CASSPTPSGQGNEQYF
>TRBV7-8
CASSLMASGRARYRTDTQYF
>TRBV7-2
CASSVRGRTKNEQFF
>TRBV5-6
CASSPKSAKNIQYF
>TRBV28
CASTPGLVYEQYF
>TRBV30
CAWSAEREPHNEQFF
>TRBV5-4
CASSLRGTGNEKLFF
>TRBV29-1
CSVLCREKLFF
>TRBV7-9
CASSYGGLAGGVRYEQFF
>TRBV4-3
CASSPNRAGVERSYNEQFF
>TRBV6-4
CASSPSSGGSYNEQFF
>TRBV12-5
CASGLQKRRQVPPVEQYF
>TRBV25-1
CASSEYEERERTDTQYF
>TRBV4-1
CASSQDRGSGPNQPQHF
>TRBV5-1
CASSLGGDTGELFF
>TRBV25-1
CASSPPGLADYEQYF
>TRBV5-1
CASSALTSGAQETQYF